The clone carrying this T cell receptor beta chain was seen many times. Combining iRepertoire HTBI primers with Arm-PCR of CDR3 regions, the authors built TCR beta libraries. As handled by the study authors: Looking across samples, the authors found 55 to 70 TRBV and 14 to 15 TRBJ segments. TCRdb analysed the multiplex PCR reads with MiXCR anew, one entry per CDR3 protein. The V and J calls here are based on TCRdb, not the publication. The sample shows under 700,000 distinct CDR3 sequences, about 16% of them seen only once. Stated time point: newly diagnosed GD, antithyroid drugs for less than 3 months. From PBMCs, RNA was extracted and then used to make the TCR library. Enrollment of patients was through an endocrinology department in Xi'an, China. This record comes from a study of regulatory T cells in long-lasting Graves disease. The CDR3 runs 15 residues. Deletions cut 3 bases from V and 5 bases from J, with 16 bases between.

These data also formed part of another study, on T cells in Graves' hyperthyroidism and ophthalmopathy.

The chain employs TRBV12-3 or TRBV12-4 and TRBJ2-5; D is unclear. Sequences were derived from peripheral blood mononuclear cells (PBMCs), sampled at new diagnosis, from a patient treated with antithyroid drugs. The receptor was isolated from a woman aged 35 to 59 with Graves disease. The CDR3 is CASSLGQPQGETQYF. In nucleotides, the CDR3 is TGTGCCAGCAGTTTGGGCCAGCCCCAAGGGGAGACCCAGTACTTC.